These T cell receptor beta chains were read from a single sample in a study of CD8+CD57+ T cells in acquired aplastic anemia. Using its own MiXCR run on the reads, TCRdb lists one record per CDR3 protein. The sample contains approximately 200,000 distinct CDR3 sequences, approximately 52% of which appear only once. Sequencing was carried out using sorted CD4+, CD8+, or CD8+CD57+ T cells (not recorded which) from PBMCs. The receptor source for this set is a human donor in good health, serving as a control. Both conserved end residues are part of each CDR3. The order of the fields is clone size, J gene, V gene, D gene, CDR3 protein, CDR3 DNA. A D gene is named only where the DNA matches it firmly. The size of a clone is reported for some rows only, either as once, few or many, or as a class for expanded clones.

clone_size: many
j_call: TRBJ1-1
v_call: TRBV20-1
d_call: NA
cdr3_aa: CSARSGNTEAFF
cdr3_nt: TGCAGTGCTAGATCGGGTAACACTGAAGCTTTCTTT

clone_size: once
j_call: TRBJ2-3
v_call: TRBV7-9
d_call: TRBD2
cdr3_aa: CASSAGTSGQLSTDTQYF
cdr3_nt: TGTGCCAGCAGCGCTGGGACTAGCGGGCAACTTAGCACAGATACGCAGTATTTT

clone_size: NA
j_call: TRBJ2-3
v_call: TRBV7-9
d_call: NA
cdr3_aa: CASSKTSGRGTDTQYF
cdr3_nt: TGTGCCAGCAGCAAAACTTCGGGACGCGGCACAGATACGCAGTATTTT

clone_size: NA
j_call: TRBJ1-6
v_call: TRBV4-3
d_call: NA
cdr3_aa: CASSQGLRGASPLHF
cdr3_nt: TGCGCCAGCAGCCAAGGACTGCGGGGGGCTTCACCCCTCCACTTT

clone_size: NA
j_call: TRBJ2-7
v_call: TRBV5-1
d_call: TRBD1
cdr3_aa: CASSYSDRGWGEQYF
cdr3_nt: TGCGCCAGCAGCTACTCGGACAGGGGGTGGGGCGAGCAGTACTTC

clone_size: NA
j_call: TRBJ2-2
v_call: TRBV7-2
d_call: NA
cdr3_aa: CASSLATGGHGGELFF
cdr3_nt: TGTGCCAGCAGCTTAGCAACTGGGGGGCATGGGGGGGAGCTGTTTTTT

clone_size: NA
j_call: TRBJ2-7
v_call: TRBV6-1
d_call: NA
cdr3_aa: CAISLGESYEQYF
cdr3_nt: TGTGCCATCAGTTTAGGGGAAAGCTACGAGCAGTACTTC

clone_size: NA
j_call: TRBJ2-5
v_call: TRBV18
d_call: NA
cdr3_aa: CASSPGAQGETQYF
cdr3_nt: TGTGCCAGCTCACCAGGGGCCCAGGGGGAGACCCAGTACTTC

clone_size: NA
j_call: TRBJ1-1
v_call: TRBV9
d_call: NA
cdr3_aa: CASSGDGGNTEAFF
cdr3_nt: TGTGCCAGCAGCGGGGACGGCGGTAACACTGAAGCTTTCTTT

clone_size: NA
j_call: TRBJ1-1
v_call: TRBV7-9
d_call: NA
cdr3_aa: CASSTGDTEALF
cdr3_nt: TGTGCCAGCAGCACGGGAGACACTGAAGCTCTCTTT

clone_size: once
j_call: TRBJ2-5
v_call: TRBV10-3
d_call: NA
cdr3_aa: CAISDCGHPASGTQYF
cdr3_nt: TGTGCCATCAGTGACTGTGGACACCCTGCGTCTGGGACCCAGTACTTC

clone_size: many
j_call: TRBJ2-1
v_call: TRBV12-3/TRBV12-4
d_call: NA
cdr3_aa: CASSLSSEQFF
cdr3_nt: TGTGCCAGCAGTCTAAGCAGTGAGCAGTTCTTC

clone_size: many
j_call: TRBJ1-4
v_call: TRBV29-1
d_call: NA
cdr3_aa: CSGSNNEKLFF
cdr3_nt: TGCAGCGGCTCCAATAATGAAAAACTGTTTTTT

clone_size: NA
j_call: TRBJ2-1
v_call: TRBV19
d_call: NA
cdr3_aa: CASSMSGLTANEQFF
cdr3_nt: TGTGCCAGTAGTATGTCGGGCCTCACCGCCAATGAGCAGTTCTTC

clone_size: many
j_call: TRBJ2-1
v_call: TRBV10-3
d_call: TRBD1
cdr3_aa: CAISGDRGITSSYNEQFF
cdr3_nt: TGTGCCATCAGCGGGGACAGGGGGATCACAAGCTCCTACAATGAGCAGTTCTTC

clone_size: NA
j_call: TRBJ2-5
v_call: TRBV18
d_call: NA
cdr3_aa: CANSPYNPQETQYF
cdr3_nt: TGTGCCAACTCACCTTACAACCCCCAAGAGACCCAGTACTTC

clone_size: few
j_call: TRBJ2-3
v_call: TRBV3-1
d_call: TRBD2
cdr3_aa: CASSLSGGYTDTQYF
cdr3_nt: TGTGCCAGCAGCCTTAGCGGGGGATACACAGATACGCAGTATTTT

clone_size: NA
j_call: TRBJ1-1
v_call: TRBV9
d_call: NA
cdr3_aa: CASSVETNTEAFF
cdr3_nt: TGTGCCAGCAGCGTAGAAACGAACACTGAAGCTTTCTTT

clone_size: many
j_call: TRBJ1-2
v_call: TRBV28
d_call: TRBD1
cdr3_aa: CASTWTGPNYGYTF
cdr3_nt: TGTGCCAGCACTTGGACAGGGCCTAACTATGGCTACACCTTC

clone_size: many
j_call: TRBJ1-1
v_call: TRBV6-2/TRBV6-3
d_call: NA
cdr3_aa: CASSYSGLRVAEAFF
cdr3_nt: TGTGCCAGCAGTTACTCGGGATTACGGGTCGCTGAAGCTTTCTTT

clone_size: NA
j_call: TRBJ2-7
v_call: TRBV24-1
d_call: TRBD1
cdr3_aa: CATSDPATGNEQYF
cdr3_nt: TGTGCCACCAGTGACCCCGCGACAGGGAACGAGCAGTACTTC

clone_size: once
j_call: TRBJ2-7
v_call: TRBV7-3
d_call: NA
cdr3_aa: CASSPQRTVSYEQYF
cdr3_nt: TGTGCCAGCAGCCCCCAACGGACGGTCTCCTACGAGCAGTACTTC

clone_size: many
j_call: TRBJ2-3
v_call: TRBV24-1
d_call: NA
cdr3_aa: CATSDFSPDSTDTQYF
cdr3_nt: TGTGCCACCAGTGATTTTTCCCCGGACAGCACAGATACGCAGTATTTT

clone_size: once
j_call: TRBJ2-1
v_call: TRBV7-9
d_call: TRBD2
cdr3_aa: CASSLGGGISSDEQFF
cdr3_nt: TGTGCCAGCAGCTTAGGCGGGGGTATATCGAGTGATGAGCAGTTCTTC

clone_size: NA
j_call: TRBJ2-1
v_call: TRBV7-3
d_call: NA
cdr3_aa: CASSLNAAYEQFF
cdr3_nt: TGTGCCAGCAGCTTGAACGCTGCTTATGAGCAGTTCTTC

clone_size: NA
j_call: TRBJ1-2
v_call: TRBV5-4
d_call: NA
cdr3_aa: CASSSDRSNYGYTF
cdr3_nt: TGTGCCAGCAGCTCCGACAGGTCTAACTATGGCTACACCTTC

clone_size: NA
j_call: TRBJ1-6
v_call: TRBV7-2
d_call: NA
cdr3_aa: CASSLQNSPLHF
cdr3_nt: TGTGCCAGCAGCTTACAAAATTCACCCCTCCACTTT

clone_size: many
j_call: TRBJ2-7
v_call: TRBV19
d_call: TRBD1
cdr3_aa: CASSARQGMSSYEQYF
cdr3_nt: TGTGCCAGTAGTGCAAGACAGGGAATGTCCTCCTACGAGCAGTACTTC

clone_size: many
j_call: TRBJ2-3
v_call: TRBV5-4
d_call: TRBD2
cdr3_aa: CASSLVLAGSTDTQYF
cdr3_nt: TGTGCCAGCAGCTTGGTATTAGCGGGGAGCACAGATACGCAGTATTTT

clone_size: few
j_call: TRBJ2-5
v_call: TRBV24-1
d_call: NA
cdr3_aa: CATSVGQSGETQYF
cdr3_nt: TGTGCCACCAGTGTTGGACAGTCGGGTGAGACCCAGTACTTC

clone_size: NA
j_call: TRBJ1-2
v_call: TRBV20-1
d_call: TRBD1
cdr3_aa: CSAPDRGRSGYTF
cdr3_nt: TGCAGTGCACCGGACAGGGGGCGTAGTGGCTACACCTTC

clone_size: NA
j_call: TRBJ2-3
v_call: TRBV29-1
d_call: TRBD2
cdr3_aa: CSVTSGGALDTQYF
cdr3_nt: TGCAGCGTAACTAGCGGGGGGGCCTTAGATACGCAGTATTTT

clone_size: many
j_call: TRBJ1-5
v_call: TRBV29-1
d_call: NA
cdr3_aa: CSVDPRGTSILYSNQPQHF
cdr3_nt: TGCAGCGTTGACCCCCGGGGCACCAGCATATTATATAGCAATCAGCCCCAGCATTTT

clone_size: few
j_call: TRBJ2-5
v_call: TRBV7-9
d_call: TRBD1
cdr3_aa: CASSPGQAYQETQYF
cdr3_nt: TGTGCCAGCAGCCCGGGACAGGCGTACCAAGAGACCCAGTACTTC

clone_size: NA
j_call: TRBJ2-1
v_call: TRBV5-5
d_call: TRBD1
cdr3_aa: CASSWGDRGYNEQFF
cdr3_nt: TGTGCCAGCAGCTGGGGGGACAGGGGGTACAATGAGCAGTTCTTC

clone_size: NA
j_call: TRBJ1-1
v_call: TRBV29-1
d_call: NA
cdr3_aa: CSVDWTEAFF
cdr3_nt: TGCAGCGTTGATTGGACTGAAGCTTTCTTT

clone_size: NA
j_call: TRBJ1-3
v_call: TRBV4-1
d_call: NA
cdr3_aa: CASSQNRASNTIYF
cdr3_nt: TGCGCCAGCAGCCAGAACAGGGCTAGCAACACCATATATTTT

clone_size: NA
j_call: TRBJ1-4
v_call: TRBV15
d_call: NA
cdr3_aa: CATSAGSEKLFF
cdr3_nt: TGTGCCACCAGCGCAGGGTCGGAAAAACTGTTTTTT

clone_size: many
j_call: TRBJ1-3
v_call: TRBV11-2
d_call: NA
cdr3_aa: CASSLDPRVTF
cdr3_nt: TGTGCCAGCAGCTTAGATCCCAGGGTTACATTT

clone_size: many
j_call: TRBJ2-2
v_call: TRBV5-8
d_call: NA
cdr3_aa: CASSLVGVSTGELFF
cdr3_nt: TGTGCCAGCAGCTTGGTCGGGGTTAGCACCGGGGAGCTGTTTTTT

clone_size: NA
j_call: TRBJ2-3
v_call: TRBV7-6
d_call: TRBD2
cdr3_aa: CASSLGRGTTVTQYF
cdr3_nt: TGTGCCAGCAGTTTGGGGCGGGGGACCACAGTTACGCAGTATTTT

clone_size: NA
j_call: TRBJ2-3
v_call: TRBV15
d_call: NA
cdr3_aa: CATSKTRATRTDTQYF
cdr3_nt: TGTGCCACCAGCAAGACGAGGGCTACGCGCACAGATACGCAGTATTTT

clone_size: many
j_call: TRBJ2-6
v_call: TRBV28
d_call: TRBD1
cdr3_aa: CASSADRYSGANVLTF
cdr3_nt: TGTGCCAGCAGTGCGGACAGGTACTCTGGGGCCAACGTCCTGACTTTC

clone_size: NA
j_call: TRBJ1-1
v_call: TRBV2
d_call: NA
cdr3_aa: CASMRNTEALF
cdr3_nt: TGTGCCAGCATGAGGAACACTGAAGCTCTCTTT

clone_size: few
j_call: TRBJ2-3
v_call: TRBV3-1
d_call: NA
cdr3_aa: CASSNTRDGGNTQYF
cdr3_nt: TGTGCCAGCAGCAATACGCGTGACGGTGGGAATACGCAGTATTTT